The clone carrying this T cell receptor (beta chain) has a count of ten or more. TCRdb reprocessed the 5' RACE reads via MiXCR and lists one record per CDR3 protein. The sample records more than 250,000 distinct CDR3 sequences, around a tenth being singletons. These data are taken from a study of CD8 T cells in ankylosing spondylitis. The length of the CDR3 is 17 residues. Germline-derived CDR1 and CDR2 are MDHEN and SYDVKM. J lost 2 bases, V lost 3 bases, and 9 bases had no gene match. The specimen sequenced was blood, either unsorted or a sorted T cell fraction (not recorded which). The chain has TRBV28 and TRBJ2-2; TRBD1 aligns across 7 bases. This clonotype was sampled from a female donor with ankylosing spondylitis or in good health (not recorded which). Written as DNA, the CDR3 is TGTGCCAGCAGTTTGACCTCCGGGACAGTAAACACCGGGGAGCTGTTTTTT. Translating gives CASSLTSGTVNTGELFF.